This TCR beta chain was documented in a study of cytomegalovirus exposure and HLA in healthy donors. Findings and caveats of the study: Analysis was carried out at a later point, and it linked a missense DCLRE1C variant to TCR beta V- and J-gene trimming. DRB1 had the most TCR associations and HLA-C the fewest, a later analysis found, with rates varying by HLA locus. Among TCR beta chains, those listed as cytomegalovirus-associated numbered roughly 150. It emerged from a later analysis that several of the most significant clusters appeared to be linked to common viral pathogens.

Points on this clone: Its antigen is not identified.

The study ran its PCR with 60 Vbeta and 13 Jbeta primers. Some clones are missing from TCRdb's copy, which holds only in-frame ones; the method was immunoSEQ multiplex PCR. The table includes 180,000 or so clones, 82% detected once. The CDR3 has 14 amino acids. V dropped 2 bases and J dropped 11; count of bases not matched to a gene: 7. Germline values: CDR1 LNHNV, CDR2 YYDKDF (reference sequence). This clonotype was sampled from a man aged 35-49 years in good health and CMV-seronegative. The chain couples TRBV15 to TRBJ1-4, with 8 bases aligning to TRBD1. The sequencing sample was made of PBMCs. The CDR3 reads CATSRSGTGYKLFF. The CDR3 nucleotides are TGTGCCACCAGCAGATCCGGGACAGGTTATAAACTGTTTTTT.